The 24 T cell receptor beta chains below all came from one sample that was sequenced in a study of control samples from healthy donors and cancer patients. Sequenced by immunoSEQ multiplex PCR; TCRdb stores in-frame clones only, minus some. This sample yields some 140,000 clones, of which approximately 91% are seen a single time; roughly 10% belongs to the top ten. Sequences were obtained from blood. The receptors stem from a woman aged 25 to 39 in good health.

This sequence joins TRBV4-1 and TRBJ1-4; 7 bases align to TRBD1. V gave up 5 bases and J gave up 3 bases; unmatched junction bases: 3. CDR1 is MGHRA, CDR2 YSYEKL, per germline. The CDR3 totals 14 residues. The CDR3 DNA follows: TGCGCCAGCAGCGACAGGGCGCCTAATGAAAAACTGTTTTTT. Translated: CASSDRAPNEKLFF.

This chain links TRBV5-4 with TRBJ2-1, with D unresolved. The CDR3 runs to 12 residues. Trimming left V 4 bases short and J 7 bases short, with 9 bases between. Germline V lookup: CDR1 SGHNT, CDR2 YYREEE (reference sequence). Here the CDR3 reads CASSRQSNEQFF. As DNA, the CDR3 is TGTGCCAGCAGCAGACAAAGTAATGAGCAGTTCTTC.

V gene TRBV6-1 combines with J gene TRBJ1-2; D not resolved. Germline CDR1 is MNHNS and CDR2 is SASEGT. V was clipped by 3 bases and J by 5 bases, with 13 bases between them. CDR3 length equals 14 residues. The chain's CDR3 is CASSDLRAGYGYTF. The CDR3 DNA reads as TGTGCCAGCAGTGATCTCCGGGCTGGGTATGGCTACACCTTC.

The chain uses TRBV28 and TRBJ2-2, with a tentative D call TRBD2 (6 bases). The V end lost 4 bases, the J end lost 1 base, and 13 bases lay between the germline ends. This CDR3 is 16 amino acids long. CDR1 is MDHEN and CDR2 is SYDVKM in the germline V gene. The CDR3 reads CASSSTRGWNTGELFF. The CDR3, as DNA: TGTGCCAGCAGTTCCACCCGGGGGTGGAACACCGGGGAGCTGTTTTTT. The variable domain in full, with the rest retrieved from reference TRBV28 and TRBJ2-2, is DVKVTQSSRYLVKRTGEKVFLECVQDMDHENMFWYRQDPGLGLRLIYFSYDVKMKEKGDIPEGYSVSREKKERFSLILESASTNQTSMYLCASSSTRGWNTGELFFGEGSRLTVL.

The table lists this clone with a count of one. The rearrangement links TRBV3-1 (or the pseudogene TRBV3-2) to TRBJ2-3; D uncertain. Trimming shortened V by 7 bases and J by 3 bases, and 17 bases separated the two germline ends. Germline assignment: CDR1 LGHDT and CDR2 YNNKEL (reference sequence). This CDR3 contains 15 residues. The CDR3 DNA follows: TGTGCCAGCACCGAAACCCAACACATTACAGATACGCAGTATTTT. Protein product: CASTETQHITDTQYF.

This chain's CDR3 is CASRPGSAAGELFF. The CDR3 DNA is TGTGCCAGCCGCCCCGGGTCCGCCGCCGGGGAGCTGTTTTTT. The V call is TRBV18, the J call TRBJ2-2; D remains unclear. The CDR3 runs 14 residues. V dropped 8 bases and J dropped 6 bases, with 16 bases sitting between them. The germline V gene has CDR1 KGHSH and CDR2 LQKENI.

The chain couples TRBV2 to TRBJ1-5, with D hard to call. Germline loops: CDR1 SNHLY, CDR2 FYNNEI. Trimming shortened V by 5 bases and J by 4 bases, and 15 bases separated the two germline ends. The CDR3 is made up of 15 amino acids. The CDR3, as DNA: TGTGCCAGCAGTCTCAACGGGGAGAATAATCAGCCCCAGCATTTT. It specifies CASSLNGENNQPQHF.

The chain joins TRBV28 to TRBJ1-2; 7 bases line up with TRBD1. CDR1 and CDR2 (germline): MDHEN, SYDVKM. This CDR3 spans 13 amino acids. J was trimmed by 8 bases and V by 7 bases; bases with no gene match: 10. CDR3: CASTEDRVRGYTF. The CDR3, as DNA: TGTGCCAGCACCGAAGACAGGGTCCGGGGCTACACCTTC.

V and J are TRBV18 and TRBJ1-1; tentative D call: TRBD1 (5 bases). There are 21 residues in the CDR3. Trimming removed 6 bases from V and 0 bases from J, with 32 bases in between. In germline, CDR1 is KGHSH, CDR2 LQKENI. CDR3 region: CASSPRQPSSRPGGMNTEAFF. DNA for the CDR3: TGTGCCAGCTCCCCCAGACAGCCCTCTTCGCGCCCGGGGGGAATGAACACTGAAGCTTTCTTT.

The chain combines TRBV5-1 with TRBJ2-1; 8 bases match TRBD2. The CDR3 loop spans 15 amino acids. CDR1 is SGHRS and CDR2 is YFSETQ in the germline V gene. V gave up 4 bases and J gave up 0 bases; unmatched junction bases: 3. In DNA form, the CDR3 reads TGCGCCAGCAGCCCGACTAGCGCCTCCTACAATGAGCAGTTCTTC. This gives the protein CASSPTSASYNEQFF.

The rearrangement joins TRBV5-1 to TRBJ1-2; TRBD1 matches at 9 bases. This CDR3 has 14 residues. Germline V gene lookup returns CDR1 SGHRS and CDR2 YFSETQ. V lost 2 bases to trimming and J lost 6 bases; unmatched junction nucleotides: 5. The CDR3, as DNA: TGCGCCAGCAGCTTTGGGACAGGGCAGGATGGCTACACCTTC. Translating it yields CASSFGTGQDGYTF.

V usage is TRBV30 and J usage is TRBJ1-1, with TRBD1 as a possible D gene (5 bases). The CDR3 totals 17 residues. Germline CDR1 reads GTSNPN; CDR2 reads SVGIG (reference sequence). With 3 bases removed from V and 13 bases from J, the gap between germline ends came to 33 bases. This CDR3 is CAWRGVVRDPENGLGFF. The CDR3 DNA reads TGTGCCTGGAGAGGTGTAGTAAGGGACCCCGAGAATGGGTTGGGTTTCTTT.

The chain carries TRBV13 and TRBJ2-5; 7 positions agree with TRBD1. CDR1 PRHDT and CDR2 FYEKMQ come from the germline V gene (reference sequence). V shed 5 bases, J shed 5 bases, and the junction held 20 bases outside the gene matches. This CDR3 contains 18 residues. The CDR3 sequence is CASSVRSLHTGADETQYF. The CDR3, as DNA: TGTGCCAGCAGCGTTAGATCCCTTCACACAGGGGCCGACGAGACCCAGTACTTC.

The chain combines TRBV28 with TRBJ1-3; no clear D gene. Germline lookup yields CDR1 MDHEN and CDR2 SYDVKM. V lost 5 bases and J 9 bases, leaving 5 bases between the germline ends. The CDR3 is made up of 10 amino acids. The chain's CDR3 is CASSVGTIYF. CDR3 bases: TGTGCCAGCAGTGTAGGCACCATATATTTT.

In DNA form, the CDR3 reads TGTGCCAGTAGTATAACTGAGGGGGGCCCAAATGGCTACACCTTC. The encoded protein is CASSITEGGPNGYTF. V gene TRBV19 combines with J gene TRBJ1-2, with D possibly matching TRBD1 (6 bases). With 2 bases removed from V and 6 bases from J, the gap between germline ends came to 16 bases. Germline V gene sequence: CDR1 LNHDA, CDR2 SQIVND (reference sequence). The CDR3 runs 15 residues.

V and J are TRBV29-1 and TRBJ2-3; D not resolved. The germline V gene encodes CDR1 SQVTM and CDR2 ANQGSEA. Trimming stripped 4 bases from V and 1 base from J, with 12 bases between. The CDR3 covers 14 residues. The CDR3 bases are TGCAGCGTTGTTGAAGCCCGGGGCACAGATACGCAGTATTTT. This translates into CSVVEARGTDTQYF.

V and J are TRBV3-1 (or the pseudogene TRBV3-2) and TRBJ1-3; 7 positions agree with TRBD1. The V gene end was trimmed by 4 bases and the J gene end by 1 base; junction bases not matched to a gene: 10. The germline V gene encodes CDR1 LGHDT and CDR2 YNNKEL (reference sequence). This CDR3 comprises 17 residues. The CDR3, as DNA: TGTGCCAGCAGCCCCAGGGGGGGCGGCTCGTCTGGAAACACCATATATTTT. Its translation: CASSPRGGGSSGNTIYF.

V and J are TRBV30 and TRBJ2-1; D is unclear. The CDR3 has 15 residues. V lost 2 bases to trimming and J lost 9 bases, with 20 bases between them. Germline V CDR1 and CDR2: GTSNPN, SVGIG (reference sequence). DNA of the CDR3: TGTGCCTGGAGTCCAGGCCCCCCGCGACCCCCTGAGCAGTTCTTC. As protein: CAWSPGPPRPPEQFF.

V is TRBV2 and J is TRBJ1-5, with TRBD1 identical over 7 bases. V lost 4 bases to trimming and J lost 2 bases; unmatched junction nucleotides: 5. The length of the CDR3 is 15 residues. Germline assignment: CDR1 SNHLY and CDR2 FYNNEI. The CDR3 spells CASSAAGGGNQPQHF. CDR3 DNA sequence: TGTGCCAGCAGTGCGGCAGGGGGGGGCAATCAGCCCCAGCATTTT.

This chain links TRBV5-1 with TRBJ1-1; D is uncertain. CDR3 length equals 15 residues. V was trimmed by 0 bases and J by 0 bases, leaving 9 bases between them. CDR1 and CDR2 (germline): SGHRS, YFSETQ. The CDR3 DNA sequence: TGCGCCAGCAGCTTGGATCCGGGGATGAACACTGAAGCTTTCTTT. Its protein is CASSLDPGMNTEAFF.

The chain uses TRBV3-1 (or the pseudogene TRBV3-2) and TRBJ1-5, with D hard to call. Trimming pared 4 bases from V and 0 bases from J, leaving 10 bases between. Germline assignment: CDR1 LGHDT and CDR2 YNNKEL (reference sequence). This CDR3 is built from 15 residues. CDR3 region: CASSREFYSNQPQHF. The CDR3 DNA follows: TGTGCCAGCAGCCGGGAGTTTTATAGCAATCAGCCCCAGCATTTT.

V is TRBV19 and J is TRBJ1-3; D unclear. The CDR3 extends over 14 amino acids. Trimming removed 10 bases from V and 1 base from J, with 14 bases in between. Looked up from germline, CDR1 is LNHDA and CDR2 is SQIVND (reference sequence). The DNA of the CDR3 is TGTGCCAACACCCCGGACGCGTCTGGAAACACCATATATTTT. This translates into CANTPDASGNTIYF.

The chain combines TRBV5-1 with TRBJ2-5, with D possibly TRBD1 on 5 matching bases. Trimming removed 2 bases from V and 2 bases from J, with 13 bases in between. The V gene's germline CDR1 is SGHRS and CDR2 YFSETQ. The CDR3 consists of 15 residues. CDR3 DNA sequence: TGCGCCAGCAGCTTCACAGGAACCGTACAAGAGACCCAGTACTTC. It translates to CASSFTGTVQETQYF.

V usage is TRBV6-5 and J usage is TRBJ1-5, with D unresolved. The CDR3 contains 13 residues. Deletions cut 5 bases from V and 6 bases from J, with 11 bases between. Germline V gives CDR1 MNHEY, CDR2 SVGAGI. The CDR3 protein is CASSSLRGQPQHF. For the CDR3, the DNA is TGTGCCAGCAGTAGTTTAAGAGGTCAGCCCCAGCATTTT.